This T cell receptor beta chain was sequenced for a study of technical replicates of blood from a few donors. Method: immunoSEQ multiplex PCR; TCRdb's copy keeps in-frame clones and lacks some. In the table there are roughly 60,000 clones, 91% of which are singletons. V shed 5 bases and J 0 bases; nucleotides not matched to a gene: 5. The germline gives CDR1 SGHAT, CDR2 FQNNGV. CDR3 size: 16 residues. The chain links TRBV11-2 to TRBJ2-3; 10 bases agree with TRBD2. Sequenced material: PBMCs. The clonotype comes from a human donor in good health. Some clones in this sample may be carry-over from other donors' samples. The CDR3 spells CASSELAGGSTDTQYF. The CDR3 DNA is TGTGCCAGCAGCGAATTAGCGGGAGGAAGCACAGATACGCAGTATTTT.